Detailed here is one T cell receptor (beta chain). The sample originates from a study of blood T cell repertoires in COVID-19. The table came from immunoSEQ multiplex PCR; TCRdb's copy has only in-frame clones and leaves some out. The repertoire has roughly 300,000 clones, 65% to 90% of them found once; the top ten carry roughly 4.5%. This TCR was recovered from a man aged 25 to 45 who had recovered from COVID-19. Sequencing input: PBMCs or T cells enriched from blood (not recorded which).

The CDR3 region has the DNA TGTGCCAGCAGGTCCTGGGGGGTTGACCTAGCCAAAAACATTCAGTACTTC. This sequence encodes CASRSWGVDLAKNIQYF. This chain uses TRBV3-1 (or the pseudogene TRBV3-2) with TRBJ2-4, with D perhaps matching TRBD2 (6 bases). This CDR3 comprises 17 residues. CDR1 and CDR2 (germline): LGHDT, YNNKEL (reference sequence). V lost 6 bases to trimming and J lost 0 bases, with 18 bases between them.